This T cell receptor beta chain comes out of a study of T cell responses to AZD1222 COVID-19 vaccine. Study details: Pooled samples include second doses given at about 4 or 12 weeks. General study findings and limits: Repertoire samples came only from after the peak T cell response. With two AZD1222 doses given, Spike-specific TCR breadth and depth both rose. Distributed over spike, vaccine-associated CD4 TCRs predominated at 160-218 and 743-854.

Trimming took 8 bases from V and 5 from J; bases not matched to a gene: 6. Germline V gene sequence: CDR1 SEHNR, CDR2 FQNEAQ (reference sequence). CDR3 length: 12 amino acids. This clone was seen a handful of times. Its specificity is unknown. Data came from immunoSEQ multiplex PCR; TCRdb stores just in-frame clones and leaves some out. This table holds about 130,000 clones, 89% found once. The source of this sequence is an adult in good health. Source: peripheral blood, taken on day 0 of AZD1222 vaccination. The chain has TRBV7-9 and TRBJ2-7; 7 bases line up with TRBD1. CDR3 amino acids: CASLTGANEQYF. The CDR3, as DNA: TGTGCCAGCCTAACAGGGGCAAACGAGCAGTACTTC.